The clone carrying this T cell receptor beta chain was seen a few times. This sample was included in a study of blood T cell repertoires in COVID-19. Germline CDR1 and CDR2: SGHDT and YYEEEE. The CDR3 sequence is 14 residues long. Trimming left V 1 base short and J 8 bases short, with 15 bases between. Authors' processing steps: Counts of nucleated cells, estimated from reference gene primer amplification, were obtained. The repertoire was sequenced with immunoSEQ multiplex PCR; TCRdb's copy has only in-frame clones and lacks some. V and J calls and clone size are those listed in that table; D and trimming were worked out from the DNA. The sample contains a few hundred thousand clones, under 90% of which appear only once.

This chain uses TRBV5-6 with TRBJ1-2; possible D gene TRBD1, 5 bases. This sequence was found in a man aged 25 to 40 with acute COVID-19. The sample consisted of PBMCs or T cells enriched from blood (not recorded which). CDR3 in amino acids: CASSLLTDPWGYTF. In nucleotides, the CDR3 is TGTGCCAGCAGCTTGTTGACAGATCCTTGGGGCTACACCTTC.